This TCR beta chain was sequenced in a study of cytomegalovirus exposure and HLA in healthy donors. CDR1 is SNHLY, CDR2 FYNNEI, per germline. The germline V and J ends were trimmed by 3 bases and 0 bases, with 6 bases remaining between them. The CDR3 covers 15 residues. Study outcomes and limitations: On later analysis, the bulk of CMV-associated TCR beta chains appeared to be HLA-restricted. The authors listed 150 to 200 TCR beta chains as cytomegalovirus-associated.

A remark on this clone: Antigen: not known.

Primers for the PCR totalled 60 Vbeta and 13 Jbeta. Here immunoSEQ multiplex PCR was the method, and the copy in TCRdb shows in-frame clones only, minus some. The sample records about 98,000 clones, 75% to 85% being singletons. The sequence came from a man aged 18 to 30 in good health and CMV-seropositive. The genes are TRBV2 and TRBJ2-6; perhaps TRBD2 as D (5 bases). Sequencing used PBMCs. The CDR3: CASSEEASGANVLTF. DNA of the CDR3: TGTGCCAGCAGTGAGGAGGCCTCTGGGGCCAACGTCCTGACTTTC.